A selection of T cell receptor beta chains follows, all from one sample in a study of shared clonotypes between healthy human individuals. Clones were sequenced by immunoSEQ multiplex PCR, and TCRdb holds only the in-frame ones, with some missing. The sample yields 520,000 or so clones, 79% seen once. What was sequenced was PBMCs. These receptors were obtained from a woman in her thirties or forties in good health. Some clones in this sample may be carry-over from other donors' samples. CDR3s include the opening cysteine and the closing phenylalanine or tryptophan. Each record gives: clone size, V gene, D gene, J gene, CDR3 DNA, CDR3 protein. D genes are given only for firm matches. Clone sizes are given selectively: once, few, many, or a class where the clone is expanded.

NA	TRBV30	TRBD2	TRBJ2-3	TGTGCCTGGAGGGGGACTAGCGGGAGCACAGATACGCAGTATTTT	CAWRGTSGSTDTQYF
few	TRBV30	TRBD1	TRBJ1-1	TGTGCCTGGAGGATACAGGGGGCCATCCCTGAAGCTTTCTTT	CAWRIQGAIPEAFF
NA	TRBV28	NA	TRBJ1-6	TGTGCCAGCAGTCCCCCGCGACGGTTCAGCTCCTATAATTCACCCCTCCACTTT	CASSPPRRFSSYNSPLHF
once	TRBV11-2	TRBD2	TRBJ2-2	TGTGCCAGCACCCAACTTCGCGGGAGGAACACCGGGGAGCTGTTTTTT	CASTQLRGRNTGELFF
NA	TRBV21-1	NA	TRBJ2-5	TGTGCCAGCAACCGCAACTCAACCAAAGAGACCCAGTACTTC	CASNRNSTKETQYF
NA	TRBV4-1	NA	TRBJ1-4	TGCGCCAGCAGCCACTCACTAGCGGAGAGGGAAAAACTGTTTTTT	CASSHSLAEREKLFF
NA	TRBV6-5	NA	TRBJ2-2	TGTGCCAGCAGTTACTCGTTAGCGACCGGGGAGCTGTTTTTT	CASSYSLATGELFF
NA	TRBV7-8	TRBD1	TRBJ2-1	TGTGCCAGCAGCTTAGTGGCGGGACAGGGATTGAGCTCCTACAATGAGCAGTTCTTC	CASSLVAGQGLSSYNEQFF
NA	TRBV7-9	TRBD2	TRBJ2-3	TGTGCCAGCAGCATAACTAGCGGGACCACAGATACGCAGTATTTT	CASSITSGTTDTQYF
NA	TRBV18	TRBD1	TRBJ2-7	TGTGCCAGCTCACCGGGACAGGGTTTTCCCCTGGCCTACGAGCAGTACTTC	CASSPGQGFPLAYEQYF
NA	TRBV28	TRBD2	TRBJ2-1	TGTGCCAGCATGTCTAGCGGGCTACTCTACAATGAGCAGTTCTTC	CASMSSGLLYNEQFF
NA	TRBV9	NA	TRBJ2-5	TGTGCCAGCAGCGTAGGGGTCGCAGGGGGGGAAGAGACCCAGTACTTC	CASSVGVAGGEETQYF
NA	TRBV18	NA	TRBJ2-3	TGTGCCAGCTCACCAGTGCCCGAACCAGATACGCAGTATTTT	CASSPVPEPDTQYF
NA	TRBV6-5	NA	TRBJ1-6	TGTGCCAGCAGTTATATGGGGGACTCACCCCTCCACTTT	CASSYMGDSPLHF
few	TRBV7-3	TRBD2	TRBJ2-3	TGTGCCAGCAGCTTATCTCAACGGGAGGGCCGAAATACGCAGTATTTT	CASSLSQREGRNTQYF
NA	TRBV28	NA	TRBJ2-7	TGTGCCAGCATCCCCCGTCCCACAGTCCACGAGCAGTACTTC	CASIPRPTVHEQYF
NA	TRBV28	TRBD2	TRBJ2-7	TGTGCCAGCAGCCTGAAATTGGGGTCTAGCGGGAGTTCCTACGAGCAGTACTTC	CASSLKLGSSGSSYEQYF
NA	TRBV7-9	NA	TRBJ2-3	TGTGCCAGCAGCTTTTCTAGCACAGATACGCAGTATTTT	CASSFSSTDTQYF
few	TRBV10-3	NA	TRBJ1-3	TGTGCCATCAGTGATTGGGGGGACGGCTCTGGAAACACCATATATTTT	CAISDWGDGSGNTIYF
NA	TRBV5-4	NA	TRBJ2-1	TGTGCCAGCAGCTCGGGCGGACCGTACAATGAGCAGTTCTTC	CASSSGGPYNEQFF
NA	TRBV27	NA	TRBJ2-7	TGTGCCAGCAGTCCCTCAGGCAGGGGCGCCTACGAGCAGTACTTC	CASSPSGRGAYEQYF
few	TRBV7-2	TRBD2	TRBJ2-5	TGTGCCAGCAGCTTAGTTGTCGGGTTGTCTAGCGGGAGTTCTCAGTACTTC	CASSLVVGLSSGSSQYF
NA	TRBV5-6	TRBD2	TRBJ2-2	TGTGCCAGCACTCCGAGCGGGAGGGCCGCAAGAGGGGAGCTGTTTTTT	CASTPSGRAARGELFF
NA	TRBV11-2	NA	TRBJ2-1	TGTGCCAGCAGCTTAGAATGGGTGGGCTCCAATGAGCAGTTCTTC	CASSLEWVGSNEQFF
NA	TRBV7-9	NA	TRBJ2-5	TGTGCCAGCAGCCTAATCCAATCCCGAGGATCCCTCCGGGAGACCCAGTACTTC	CASSLIQSRGSLRETQYF
NA	TRBV6-5	NA	TRBJ1-4	TGTGCCAGCAGTCCCAGAGCAACTAATGAAAAACTGTTTTTT	CASSPRATNEKLFF
NA	TRBV7-2	NA	TRBJ1-3	TGTGCCAGCAGCTCCTCGGTAGGGTCTGGAAACACCATATATTTT	CASSSSVGSGNTIYF
NA	TRBV21-1	NA	TRBJ2-3	TGTGCCAGCAGCACCCGTGGCAGACGAGATACGCAGTATTTT	CASSTRGRRDTQYF
NA	TRBV27	TRBD2	TRBJ2-1	TGTGCCAGCAGTCTTATCCGGACTAGCTCCTACAATGAGCAGTTCTTC	CASSLIRTSSYNEQFF
NA	TRBV21-1	NA	TRBJ2-3	TGTGCCAGCAGCAAAAGGAGGTCTAGCGGGAGCGAGGATACGCAGTATTTT	CASSKRRSSGSEDTQYF
NA	TRBV6-5	NA	TRBJ1-1	TGTGCCAGCAGTTACACCCCGCCCGATGTGAACACTGAAGCTTTCTTT	CASSYTPPDVNTEAFF
NA	TRBV27	TRBD1	TRBJ2-5	TGTGCCAGCAGTTTAGACAGGGCCCAAGAGACCCAGTACTTC	CASSLDRAQETQYF
NA	TRBV27	NA	TRBJ1-4	TGTGCCAGCAGTGGACTGGACATCTATAATGAAAAACTGTTTTTT	CASSGLDIYNEKLFF
NA	TRBV7-3	NA	TRBJ1-2	TGTGCCAGCAGCTTAAAAAAATGGGTTCGGCTTAACTATGGCTACACCTTC	CASSLKKWVRLNYGYTF
NA	TRBV5-1	TRBD2	TRBJ2-1	TGCGCCAGCTCAAGCGGGAGTTCATACAATGAGCAGTTCTTC	CASSSGSSYNEQFF
NA	TRBV6-5	NA	TRBJ1-4	TGTGCCAGCAGTTACTACAGGGTCGGAGAAAAACTGTTTTTT	CASSYYRVGEKLFF
NA	TRBV9	NA	TRBJ2-1	TGTGCCAGCAGCGGTCCGGCGAATGATGAGCAGTTCTTC	CASSGPANDEQFF
NA	TRBV7-2	TRBD1	TRBJ1-5	TGTGCCAGCAGCACCGGGACAGGGCTCAATCAGCCCCAGCATTTT	CASSTGTGLNQPQHF
NA	TRBV30	TRBD1	TRBJ1-5	TGTGCCTGGAGTGTACAATCAGGGGGCAGTTTTCTGCCCCAGCATTTT	CAWSVQSGGSFLPQHF
NA	TRBV5-6	NA	TRBJ2-5	TGTGCCAGCAGTTATGTGACCATCCCAGGGGCTGAGGAGACCCAGTACTTC	CASSYVTIPGAEETQYF
NA	TRBV5-5	NA	TRBJ1-1	TGTGCCAGCAGCGTAACCGCAGGGCCGCACACTGAAGCTTTCTTT	CASSVTAGPHTEAFF
NA	TRBV27	NA	TRBJ1-5	TGTGCCAGCAGAGGGGGGGGCCGTCAGCCCCAGCATTTT	CASRGGGRQPQHF
NA	TRBV29-1	TRBD1	TRBJ2-1	TGCAGCGTTAAAAGGGACAGATACAATGAGCAGTTCTTC	CSVKRDRYNEQFF
few	TRBV6-1	TRBD2	TRBJ2-1	TGTGCCAGCAGTGAATGGTCCTTAGCGGGAGAATGGCAGTTCTTC	CASSEWSLAGEWQFF
NA	TRBV9	NA	TRBJ2-2	TGTGCCAGCAGCCTCCACGATGGGGGCGCAGGGACCGGGGAGCTGTTTTTT	CASSLHDGGAGTGELFF
NA	TRBV5-4	TRBD2	TRBJ2-5	TGTGCCAGCAGCGGCGGGACTAGCGGGAGGGAGACCCAGTACTTC	CASSGGTSGRETQYF
NA	TRBV28	NA	TRBJ2-4	TGTGCCAGCAGTTTATGGGAGGGCATTCAGTACTTC	CASSLWEGIQYF
NA	TRBV18	NA	TRBJ2-1	TGTGCCAGCTCACCAGGGCTAGCAGAGAACAATGAGCAGTTCTTC	CASSPGLAENNEQFF
NA	TRBV7-6	TRBD2	TRBJ2-1	TGTGCCAGCAGCTTAGAGGGTAGCGGGACGGTGGAGCAGTTCTTC	CASSLEGSGTVEQFF
NA	TRBV7-9	TRBD1	TRBJ1-5	TGTGCCAGCAGCGGTCGGCCTTCCGGGACAGCTCACAATCAGCCCCAGCATTTT	CASSGRPSGTAHNQPQHF
NA	TRBV6-8	TRBD2	TRBJ2-1	TGTGCCAGCAGTCGGCCTCGGACTAGCGGATCCTACAATGAGCAGTTCTTC	CASSRPRTSGSYNEQFF
NA	TRBV6-5	NA	TRBJ2-2	TGTGCCAGCCAGTGGGATAGGAACACCGGAGAGCTGTTTTTT	CASQWDRNTGELFF
NA	TRBV28	NA	TRBJ2-1	TGTGCCAGCAGGGGGTTCGGGCCTAACAATGAGCAGTTCTTC	CASRGFGPNNEQFF
once	TRBV11-2	NA	TRBJ1-1	TGTGCCAGCAGCTCAGAGGCGGGGTTCCGGAGCACTGAAGCTTTCTTT	CASSSEAGFRSTEAFF
once	TRBV5-1	NA	TRBJ2-5	TGCGCCAGCAGCTTGGGGGTAGGGGAAGAGACCCAGTACTTC	CASSLGVGEETQYF
NA	TRBV18	NA	TRBJ2-6	TGTGCCAGCTCACAAGAAACTGGGGCCAACGTCCTGACTTTC	CASSQETGANVLTF